This T cell receptor (beta chain) was recorded in a study of PD-1 blockade in classical Hodgkin lymphoma. Every one of the patients relapsed after autologous stem cell transplantation (brentuximab vedotin exposure was variable). Trimming left V 3 bases short and J 5 bases short, with 13 bases between. Germline V gene sequence: CDR1 SGHAT, CDR2 FQNNGV. The CDR3 sequence is 14 residues long. TCRdb's table, derived via immunoSEQ multiplex PCR, lists solely in-frame clones and lacks some. The sample yields 90,000 to 100,000 clones, around nine tenths seen once. The sample consisted of peripheral blood mononuclear cells (PBMCs), taken at baseline. The rearrangement joins TRBV11-2 to TRBJ2-5; perhaps TRBD2 as D (5 bases). The TCR originated in a human donor with classical Hodgkin lymphoma. CDR3 in amino acids: CASSFPGSWETQYF. For the CDR3, the DNA is TGTGCCAGCAGCTTCCCGGGGTCGTGGGAGACCCAGTACTTC.